The 2 T cell receptor beta chains reported below all come from one sample, sequenced in a study of response to subunit inactivated influenza vaccine. TCRdb independently ran MiXCR on the RT-PCR reads; one entry per CDR3 protein. The sample records 500,000 to 700,000 distinct CDR3 sequences, roughly 25% being singletons. This sample also belongs to another study, concerning T cells expressing NK-cell markers. As that study records: It was by 5'RACE template switching with UMIs that TCR beta cDNA was made.

The sample here was CD4+ T cells sorted from PBMCs, taken 11 to 12 days after vaccination. The receptors were sampled from a man aged 50 or older who received an inactivated influenza vaccine.

This clonotype was detected a few times. The chain is built from TRBV20-1 and TRBJ2-5, with D perhaps matching TRBD1 (6 bases). Trimming took 5 bases from V and 1 from J, leaving 14 bases between them. CDR1 and CDR2 from the germline V gene are DFQATT and SNEGSKA (reference sequence). The CDR3 is made up of 14 amino acids. The DNA for the CDR3 is TGCAGTGCTGAAAAAGGGGGTTCCCAAGAGACCCAGTACTTC. Its translation: CSAEKGGSQETQYF.

This sequence joins TRBV29-1 and TRBJ2-3; 7 bases are shared with TRBD1. V shed 3 bases and J 5 bases; nucleotides not matched to a gene: 5. Germline V gene data show CDR1 as SQVTM and CDR2 as ANQGSEA. The CDR3 extends over 13 amino acids. The CDR3 protein is CSVERGPEDTQYF. In DNA form, the CDR3 reads TGCAGCGTTGAGAGGGGGCCGGAAGATACGCAGTATTTT.